These 25 T cell receptor beta chains were all obtained from the same sample, sequenced in a study of cytomegalovirus exposure and HLA in healthy donors. PCR was performed using 60 Vbeta and 13 Jbeta primers. TCRdb keeps only in-frame clones here, not all; method: immunoSEQ multiplex PCR. The table records fewer than 200,000 clones, 70% to 85% of them present only once. The specimen sequenced was PBMCs. The receptor set was obtained from a man aged 35-49 years in good health and CMV-seronegative.

The V call is TRBV29-1, the J call TRBJ1-1, with 11 bases aligning to TRBD1. CDR3 size: 14 residues. CDR1 SQVTM and CDR2 ANQGSEA come from the germline V gene. With 8 bases clipped from V and 4 bases from J, the junction kept 9 bases outside the gene matches. Here the CDR3 reads CSTTPGQGGTEAFF. CDR3 bases: TGCAGCACAACTCCGGGACAGGGGGGCACTGAAGCTTTCTTT.

The DNA of the CDR3 is TGCGCCAGCAGCGGAACTCGGGGAAATGAGCAGTTCTTC. Amino acids: CASSGTRGNEQFF. The chain couples TRBV5-1 to TRBJ2-1; possibly TRBD2 for D (5 bases). The CDR3 length is 13 residues. The V end lost 4 bases, the J end lost 7 bases, and 12 bases lay between the germline ends. Germline values: CDR1 SGHRS, CDR2 YFSETQ.

This chain links TRBV5-1 with TRBJ2-7; 7 nucleotides align to TRBD2. Germline V CDR1 and CDR2: SGHRS, YFSETQ. The V segment lost 5 bases and the J segment 0 bases; nucleotides outside the gene matches: 11. The CDR3 loop spans 16 amino acids. In nucleotides, the CDR3 is TGCGCCAGCAGTTACCGAGCGGGGCCGAGCTCCTACGAGCAGTACTTC. Amino acids: CASSYRAGPSSYEQYF.

The chain uses TRBV5-4 and TRBJ2-5; 7 bases are a match to TRBD2. CDR1 is SGHNT, CDR2 YYREEE, per germline (reference sequence). The trim removed 0 bases at V and 1 base at J, leaving 3 bases unmatched. The length of the CDR3 is 15 residues. The CDR3 sequence: CASSLEWGGQETQYF. CDR3 nucleotides: TGTGCCAGCAGCTTGGAGTGGGGGGGCCAAGAGACCCAGTACTTC.

About this clone itself: The junction departs from the called germline gene at one end, perhaps through a read error. The CDR3: CASSSARGGWAYEQCF. The CDR3 bases are TGTGCCAGCAGCTCGGCCCGGGGTGGGTGGGCCTACGAGCAGTGCTTC. The chain is built from TRBV5-4 and TRBJ2-7, with D perhaps matching TRBD2 (5 bases). Germline V lookup: CDR1 SGHNT, CDR2 YYREEE (reference sequence). The CDR3 spans 16 residues.

Comments on this clone: At one end the junction does not follow the germline gene, possibly because of a read error. The chain has TRBV7-8 and TRBJ1-4; D is possibly TRBD1 (5 bases). CDR3 size: 14 residues. CDR1 is SGHVS, CDR2 FQNEAQ, per germline. CDR3 amino acids: CASSLSRVFERLFF. Here the CDR3 DNA reads TGTGCCAGCAGCTTATCCAGGGTTTTTGAAAGACTGTTTTTT.

The rearrangement uses TRBV10-3 and TRBJ1-4, with 7 nucleotides matching TRBD1. The CDR3 loop spans 11 amino acids. V lost 9 bases to trimming and J lost 7 bases; unmatched junction nucleotides: 2. CDR1 and CDR2 (germline): ENHRY, SYGVKD. CDR3 coding DNA: TGTGCCATAGGGACAGCTGAAAAACTGTTTTTT. Translation: CAIGTAEKLFF.

The rearrangement uses TRBV21-1 and TRBJ2-5; the table assigns TRBD2, which was not confirmed against the DNA. TRBV21-1 is flagged as a pseudogene. The CDR3 is 18 amino acids. CDR3 DNA sequence: TGTGCCAGCAGCAAAGAGAGGTCCAGGACTAGCGGGGCTAAGACCCAGTACTTC. The encoded protein is CASSKERSRTSGAKTQYF.

CDR3 region: CASSQDFGENEQFF. CDR3 DNA: TGTGCCAGCAGCCAAGATTTCGGGGAAAATGAGCAGTTCTTC. The chain carries TRBV4-2 and TRBJ2-1; possibly TRBD2 for D (5 bases). This CDR3 comprises 14 residues. Germline values: CDR1 LGHNA, CDR2 YNFKEQ. With 0 bases removed from V and 7 bases from J, the gap between germline ends came to 10 bases.

This clone was detected once. This chain joins TRBV7-2 and TRBJ2-5, with D maybe TRBD1 (6 bases). Trimming took off 0 bases at V and 5 bases at J, with 13 bases between the two ends. The germline CDR1 and CDR2 sequences are SGHTA and FQGNSA. The CDR3 consists of 15 residues. CDR3 loop: CASSLAQGRRETQYF. CDR3 nucleotides: TGTGCCAGCAGCTTAGCCCAGGGGCGACGGGAGACCCAGTACTTC. The variable domain in full, completed from reference TRBV7-2 and TRBJ2-5, reads GAGVSQSPSNKVTEKGKDVELRCDPISGHTALYWYRQSLGQGLEFLIYFQGNSAPDKSGLPSDRFSAERTGGSVSTLTIQRTQQEDSAVYLCASSLAQGRRETQYFGPGTRLLVL.

The gene calls are TRBV28 and TRBJ2-1, with D hard to call. Germline CDR1 and CDR2: MDHEN and SYDVKM. The CDR3 runs 15 residues. Trimming shortened V by 7 bases and J by 0 bases, and 13 bases separated the two germline ends. Here the CDR3 reads CASKVRQDSYNEQFF. CDR3 in DNA: TGTGCCAGCAAGGTTCGGCAGGACTCCTACAATGAGCAGTTCTTC.

This chain connects TRBV14 to TRBJ2-1, with D maybe TRBD2 (5 bases). The germline gives CDR1 SGHDN, CDR2 FVKESK. The CDR3 has 13 residues. V dropped 2 bases and J dropped 16 bases, with 18 bases sitting between them. DNA of the CDR3: TGTGCCAGCAGCCAAAACGACGGAGGCGAGAGTTTCTTC. Protein sequence: CASSQNDGGESFF.

The rearrangement links TRBV19 to TRBJ1-5, with 7 nucleotides matching TRBD1. This CDR3 region has 15 residues. Germline CDR1 and CDR2: LNHDA and SQIVND (reference sequence). Losses at the gene ends were 3 bases for V and 4 bases for J; bases not matched to a gene: 6. Here the CDR3 DNA reads TGTGCCAGTAGTATGACAGGGCCGCCTAATCAGCCCCAGCATTTT. It codes for CASSMTGPPNQPQHF.

The chain employs TRBV5-4 and TRBJ2-7; the D gene is possibly TRBD1 (5 bases). V lost 0 bases, J lost 8 bases, and 12 bases lay in between. Germline V gives CDR1 SGHNT, CDR2 YYREEE (reference sequence). The CDR3 covers 13 residues. CDR3 in DNA: TGTGCCAGCAGCTTGGATAGCAGGGTTCAGCAGTACTTC. Amino acids: CASSLDSRVQQYF. Combining the CDR3 with reference TRBV5-4 and TRBJ2-7 gives the whole variable domain ETGVTQSPTHLIKTRGQQVTLRCSSQSGHNTVSWYQQALGQGPQFIFQYYREEENGRGNFPPRFSGLQFPNYSSELNVNALELDDSALYLCASSLDSRVQQYFGPGTRLTVT.

The chain couples TRBV7-9 to TRBJ1-3; D perhaps matches TRBD1 (6 bases). Germline V lookup: CDR1 SEHNR, CDR2 FQNEAQ (reference sequence). With 5 bases removed from V and 1 base from J, the gap between germline ends came to 9 bases. The CDR3 sequence is 14 residues long. CDR3 sequence: CASSTDRSGNTIYF. The CDR3 DNA reads TGTGCCAGCAGCACGGACAGATCTGGAAACACCATATATTTT.

The chain is built from TRBV6-1 and TRBJ2-5, with a weak D call TRBD1 (5 bases). The CDR3 length is 14 residues. V gave up 8 bases and J gave up 5 bases, with 18 bases separating them. Germline-derived CDR1 and CDR2 are MNHNS and SASEGT. CDR3 amino acids: CASRFDWGAETQYF. The CDR3 DNA follows: TGTGCCAGCCGCTTTGATTGGGGCGCGGAGACCCAGTACTTC.

The genes are TRBV7-6 and TRBJ2-1; D is perhaps TRBD2 (6 bases). The CDR3 covers 16 residues. The ends were cut back, 4 bases at V and 6 bases at J, with 19 bases in the middle. Germline V lookup: CDR1 SGHVS, CDR2 FNYEAQ. CDR3 DNA sequence: TGTGCCAGCAGCTCCCAGCCCGGACTATTCAGCAATGAGCAGTTCTTC. Protein product: CASSSQPGLFSNEQFF.

The chain couples TRBV19 to TRBJ1-1, with D unclear. The CDR3 spans 13 residues. CDR1 is LNHDA and CDR2 is SQIVND in the germline V gene (reference sequence). V lost 6 bases to trimming and J lost 1 base, with 9 bases between them. This CDR3 is CASSINRNTEAFF. In nucleotides, the CDR3 is TGTGCCAGTAGCATAAACAGGAACACTGAAGCTTTCTTT.

Notes on this clone: The germline gene is not matched at one end of the junction; a read error may be the cause. V usage is TRBV7-7 and J usage is TRBJ2-5; 11 nucleotides agree with TRBD2. This CDR3 is 14 amino acids long. Germline lookup yields CDR1 SSHAT and CDR2 FNYEAQ (reference sequence). The CDR3 nucleotides are TGTGCTAGCAGGCCAACTAGCGGGGGTGAGACCCAGTACTTC. Translating gives CASRPTSGGETQYF.

The chain uses TRBV27 and TRBJ2-1; 10 bases align to TRBD2. CDR3 length equals 16 residues. Germline CDR1 MNHEY, CDR2 SMNVEV (reference sequence). V trimming: 2 bases; J trimming: 2 bases; junction bases outside the gene matches: 3. The DNA for the CDR3 is TGTGCCAGCAGTTTACTCAGCGGGGGGGCCTACAATGAGCAGTTCTTC. It codes for CASSLLSGGAYNEQFF.

The rearrangement links TRBV4-3 to TRBJ2-1; D possibly corresponds to TRBD2 (6 bases). CDR1 is LGHNA and CDR2 is YSLEER in the germline V gene. V was clipped by 0 bases and J by 3 bases, with 12 bases between them. The CDR3 is made up of 16 amino acids. CDR3 in amino acids: CASSQDWRGDYNEQFF. CDR3 DNA: TGCGCCAGCAGCCAAGACTGGCGGGGCGACTACAATGAGCAGTTCTTC.

This chain links TRBV7-8 with TRBJ2-1; TRBD2 matches 14 bases. Germline values: CDR1 SGHVS, CDR2 FQNEAQ. J lost 7 bases, V lost 2 bases, and 1 base had no gene match. The CDR3 is 15 residues long. This CDR3 is CASSLWTSGGNEQFF. The CDR3 DNA reads as TGTGCCAGCAGCTTATGGACTAGCGGGGGGAATGAGCAGTTCTTC. The full variable domain, with the rest looked up from reference TRBV7-8 and TRBJ2-1, is GAGVSQSPRYKVAKRGQDVALRCDPISGHVSLFWYQQALGQGPEFLTYFQNEAQLDKSGLPSDRFFAERPEGSVSTLKIQRTQQEDSAVYLCASSLWTSGGNEQFFGPGTRLTVL.

This clone was seen just once. The genes are TRBV12-5 and TRBJ1-1; 9 positions agree with TRBD1. The CDR3 spans 14 residues. Unmatched junction bases numbered 6, after V lost 5 bases and J lost 5 bases. CDR1 and CDR2 (germline): LGHNT, FRNRAP. The CDR3 coding sequence is TGTGCTAGTGGTCCCAGACAGGGGGGGACTGAAGCTTTCTTT. Protein: CASGPRQGGTEAFF.

This clone appeared once. This chain joins TRBV27 and TRBJ1-4; 10 positions match TRBD1. Trimming removed 4 bases from V and 5 bases from J; junction bases left unmatched: 10. This CDR3 has 17 residues. The germline V gene encodes CDR1 MNHEY and CDR2 SMNVEV (reference sequence). CDR3 loop: CASSSRDRGEQNEKLFF. CDR3 coding DNA: TGTGCCAGCAGTTCCCGGGACAGGGGTGAACAGAATGAAAAACTGTTTTTT.

The J gene is TRBJ2-1, the V gene TRBV5-1, with a tentative D call TRBD1 (5 bases). The germline V and J ends were trimmed by 1 base and 8 bases, with 7 bases remaining between them. Germline V CDR1 and CDR2: SGHRS, YFSETQ. This CDR3 comprises 12 residues. The CDR3 loop is CASSLRGDEQFF. The CDR3 nucleotides are TGCGCCAGCAGCTTGAGGGGTGATGAGCAGTTCTTC.